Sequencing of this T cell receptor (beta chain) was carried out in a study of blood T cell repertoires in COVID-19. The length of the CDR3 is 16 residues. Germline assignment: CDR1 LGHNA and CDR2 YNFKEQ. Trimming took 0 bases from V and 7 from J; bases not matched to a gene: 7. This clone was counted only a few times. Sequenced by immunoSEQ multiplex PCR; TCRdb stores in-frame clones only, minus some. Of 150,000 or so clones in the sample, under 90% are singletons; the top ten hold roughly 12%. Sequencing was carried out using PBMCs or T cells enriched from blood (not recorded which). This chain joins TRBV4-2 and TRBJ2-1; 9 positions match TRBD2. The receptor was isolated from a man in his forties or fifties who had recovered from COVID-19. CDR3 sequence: CASSQDPAGGPNEQFF. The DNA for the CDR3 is TGTGCCAGCAGCCAAGATCCAGCGGGGGGCCCTAATGAGCAGTTCTTC.